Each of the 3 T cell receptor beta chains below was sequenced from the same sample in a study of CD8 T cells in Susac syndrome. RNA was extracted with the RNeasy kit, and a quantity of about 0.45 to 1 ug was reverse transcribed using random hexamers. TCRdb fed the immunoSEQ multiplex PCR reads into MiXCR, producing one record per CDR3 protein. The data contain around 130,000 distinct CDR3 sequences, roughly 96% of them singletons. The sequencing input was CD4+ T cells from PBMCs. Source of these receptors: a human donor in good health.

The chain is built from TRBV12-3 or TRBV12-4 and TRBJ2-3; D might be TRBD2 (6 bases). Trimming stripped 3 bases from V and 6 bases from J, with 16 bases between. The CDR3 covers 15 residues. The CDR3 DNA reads TGTGCCAGCAGTTTCGGCGGGACTTCTTCGGATACGCAGTATTTT. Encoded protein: CASSFGGTSSDTQYF.

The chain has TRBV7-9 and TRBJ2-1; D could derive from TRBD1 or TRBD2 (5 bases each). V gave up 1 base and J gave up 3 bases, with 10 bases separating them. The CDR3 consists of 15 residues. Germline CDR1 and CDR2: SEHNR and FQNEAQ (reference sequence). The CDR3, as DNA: TGTGCCAGCAGCTTAGTCCGAGGGGTCTACAATGAGCAGTTCTTC. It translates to CASSLVRGVYNEQFF.

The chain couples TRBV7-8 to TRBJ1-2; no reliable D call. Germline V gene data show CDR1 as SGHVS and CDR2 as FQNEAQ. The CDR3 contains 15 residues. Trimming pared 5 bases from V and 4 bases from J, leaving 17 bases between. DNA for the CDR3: TGTGCCAGCAGCATGACACCGTTTACTGCCTATGGCTACACCTTC. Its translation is CASSMTPFTAYGYTF.